This TCR beta chain was observed in a study of metastatic and nonmetastatic thyroid tumors. The wider study: Thyroid patients, malignant and benign, had repertoires compared across blood and tumor or nodule tissue.

The table lists this clone with many counts. Its antigen remains unidentified. Original analysis: It was from CDR3 differences across clinicopathological groups that a distant-metastasis classifier for papillary thyroid cancer was built. TCRdb redid the clone calls on the PCR reads using MiXCR. In this record, the V and J calls reflect TCRdb's handling and not the investigators' own analysis. Among approximately 9,900 clones listed, approximately 10% were seen once. Study-level results: It was reportedly found that TCR beta diversity was significantly higher in malignant thyroid tumors than in benign nodules, a difference seen in both blood and tumor samples.

Germline values: CDR1 SNHLY, CDR2 FYNNEI. The V gene lost 4 bases and the J gene lost 4 bases, with 14 bases spanning the gap. The CDR3 sequence is 15 residues long. No patient had received any treatment before thyroid surgery. V and J are TRBV2 and TRBJ1-5; D gene unclear. This clonotype originated in a female donor with papillary thyroid cancer or a benign thyroid nodule (not recorded which). Some clones in this sample may be carry-over from other donors' samples. Sequencing was done on a sample of tumor tissue. The CDR3 spells CASSALPEANQPQHF. CDR3 DNA sequence: TGTGCCAGCAGTGCCCTGCCAGAAGCTAATCAGCCCCAGCATTTT.